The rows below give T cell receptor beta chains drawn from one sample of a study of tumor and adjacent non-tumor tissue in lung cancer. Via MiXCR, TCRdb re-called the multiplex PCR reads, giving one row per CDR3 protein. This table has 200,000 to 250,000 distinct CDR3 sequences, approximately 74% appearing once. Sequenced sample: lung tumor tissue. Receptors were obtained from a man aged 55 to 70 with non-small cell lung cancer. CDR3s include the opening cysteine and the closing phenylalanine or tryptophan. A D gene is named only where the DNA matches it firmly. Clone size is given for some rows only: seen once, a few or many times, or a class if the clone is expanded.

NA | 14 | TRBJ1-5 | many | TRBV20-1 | TGCAGTGCTAGAAGGGGCGGGAGCAATCAGCCCCAGCATTTT | CSARRGGSNQPQHF
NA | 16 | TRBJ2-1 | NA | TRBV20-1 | TGCAGTACTAGAGATCGAGTGTCCCACAGGGACAATGAGCAGTTCTTC | CSTRDRVSHRDNEQFF
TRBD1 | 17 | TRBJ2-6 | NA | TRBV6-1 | TGTGCCAGCAGCCCAATGACAGGGATAACTGGGGCCAACGTCCTGACTTTC | CASSPMTGITGANVLTF
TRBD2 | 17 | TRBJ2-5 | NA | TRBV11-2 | TGCGCCAACAGCTTAGATCTAGGACTAGCGGGGCAAGAGACCCAGTACTTC | CANSLDLGLAGQETQYF
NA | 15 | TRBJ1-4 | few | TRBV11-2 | TGTGCCGGCAGTTTAGATGGGAAGCGTAATGAAAAACTGTTTTTT | CAGSLDGKRNEKLFF
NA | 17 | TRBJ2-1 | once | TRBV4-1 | TGCGCCAGCAGCCACGATCTGCGGGGTCACTCCTACGATGAGCAGTTCTTC | CASSHDLRGHSYDEQFF
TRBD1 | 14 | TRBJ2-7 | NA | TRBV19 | TGTGCCAGTAGTCGCCGAGACAGGGGTAACGAGCAGTACTTC | CASSRRDRGNEQYF
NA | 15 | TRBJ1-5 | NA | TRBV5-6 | TGTGCCAGCAGCACCTACCAGGGACCCAGTCACCCCCAGCATTTT | CASSTYQGPSHPQHF
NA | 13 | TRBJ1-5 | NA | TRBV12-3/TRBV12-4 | TGTACCAGCAGTTTGGGCAGGCCACAGCCCCAGCATTTT | CTSSLGRPQPQHF
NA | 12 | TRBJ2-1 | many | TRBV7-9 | TGTGCCAGCAGCTATAAACCCAATGAGCAGTTCTTC | CASSYKPNEQFF
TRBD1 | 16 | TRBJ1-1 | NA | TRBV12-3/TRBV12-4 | TGTACCAGCACAAGGGGGACAGCTAGGATGAACACTGAAGCTTTCTTT | CTSTRGTARMNTEAFF
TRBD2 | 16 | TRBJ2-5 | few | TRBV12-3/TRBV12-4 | TGTGCCAGCAGCTCTCCCCGGACTAGCGGGGAAGAGACCCAGTACTTC | CASSSPRTSGEETQYF
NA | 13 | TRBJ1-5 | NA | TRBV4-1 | TGCGCCAGCAGCCAAGATCAAGATCGACTCCAACATTTT | CASSQDQDRLQHF
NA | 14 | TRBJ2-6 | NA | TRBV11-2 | TGCACCAGCAGTCTTATCTCTGGGGCCAACGTCCTAACTTTC | CTSSLISGANVLTF
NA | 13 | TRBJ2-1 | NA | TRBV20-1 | TGCAGTGCGGGGTTGGAGGCCTACAGTGAGCAGTTCTTC | CSAGLEAYSEQFF
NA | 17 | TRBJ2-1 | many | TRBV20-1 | TGCAGTGCTAGAGATCACGGCGGGCCGAGCTCCTACAATGAGCAGTTCTTC | CSARDHGGPSSYNEQFF
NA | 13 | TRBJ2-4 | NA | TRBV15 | TGTGCCACGCAACCGGGATACAAAAACATTCAGTACTTC | CATQPGYKNIQYF
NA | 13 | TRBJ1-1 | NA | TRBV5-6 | TGTGCCAGCAGCTTCTCTTGGAACCCTGAAGCTTTCTTT | CASSFSWNPEAFF
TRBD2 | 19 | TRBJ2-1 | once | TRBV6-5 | TGTGTCAGCAGTTACCAAGTCCCGGGACTAGCGGGAGTCGTCAATGAGCAGTTCTTC | CVSSYQVPGLAGVVNEQFF
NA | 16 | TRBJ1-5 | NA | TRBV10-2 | TGCGCCAGCAGTGAGTCGGTTTGGGGGAAAAATCAGCCCCAGCATTTT | CASSESVWGKNQPQHF
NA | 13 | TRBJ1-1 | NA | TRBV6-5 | TGTGCCAGCAGTTACGACGGATACACTGAAGCTTTCTTT | CASSYDGYTEAFF
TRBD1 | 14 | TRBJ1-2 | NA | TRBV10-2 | TGCGCCATCAGCGCTCGGACAGGGGGCTTTAGCTACACCTTC | CAISARTGGFSYTF
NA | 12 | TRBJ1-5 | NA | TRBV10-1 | TGCGCCAGCAGTGCACCGGGAGGTACGCAGCATTTT | CASSAPGGTQHF
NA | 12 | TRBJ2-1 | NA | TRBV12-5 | TGTGCTAGTGGCCACCGGAGAAATGAGCTGTTCTTC | CASGHRRNELFF
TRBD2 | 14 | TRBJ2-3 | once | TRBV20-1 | TGCAGCGCCGGACTAGCCCGCGGGGCAGATACGCAGTATTTT | CSAGLARGADTQYF
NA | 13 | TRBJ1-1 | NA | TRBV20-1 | TGCAGAGCTAGAGATTACACGGAGACTGAAGCTTTCTTT | CRARDYTETEAFF
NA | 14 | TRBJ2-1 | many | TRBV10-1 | TGCGCCAGCAGTGAGTCTGGGGGAGTGACTGAGCAGTTCTTC | CASSESGGVTEQFF
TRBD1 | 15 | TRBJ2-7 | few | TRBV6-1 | TGTGCCAGCAGGACCCCGGGACAGGGGACCTACGAGCAGTACTTC | CASRTPGQGTYEQYF
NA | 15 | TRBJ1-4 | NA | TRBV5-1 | TGCGCCAGCAGCTTGGCCCCCGGGGCTAATCAAAAACTGTTTTTT | CASSLAPGANQKLFF
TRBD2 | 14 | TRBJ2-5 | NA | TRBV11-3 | TGTTCCAGCAGCCCAAGAGCGGGGGTAGAGACCCAGTACTTC | CSSSPRAGVETQYF
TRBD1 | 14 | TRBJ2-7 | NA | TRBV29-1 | TGCAGCGCTGGACAGGGGGTTAGTTCCTACGAGCAGTACTTC | CSAGQGVSSYEQYF
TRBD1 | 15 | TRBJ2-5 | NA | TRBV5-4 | TGTGCCAGCAGCGGCGTGACAGGGGGACAAGAGACCCAGTACTTC | CASSGVTGGQETQYF
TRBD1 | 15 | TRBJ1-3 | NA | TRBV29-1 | TGCAGCGTTCAGCCCTCACAGGGGTCCGGAAACGCCATATATTTT | CSVQPSQGSGNAIYF
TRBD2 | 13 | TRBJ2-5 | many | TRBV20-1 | TGCAGTGCTAAGGATAGCGGGAGGGAGACCCAGTACTTC | CSAKDSGRETQYF
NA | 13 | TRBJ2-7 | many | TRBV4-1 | TGCGCCAGCAGCCGACAGAAGGGGTACGAGCAGTACTTC | CASSRQKGYEQYF
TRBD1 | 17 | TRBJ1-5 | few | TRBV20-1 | TGCAGTGCTAGAGATTCGGAACAGGGGGCATCGAATCAGCCCCAGCATTTT | CSARDSEQGASNQPQHF
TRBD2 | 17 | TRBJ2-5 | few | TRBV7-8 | TGTGCCAGCAGCCCTGGACTAGCGGGAAACTTACGGAAGACCCAGTACTTC | CASSPGLAGNLRKTQYF
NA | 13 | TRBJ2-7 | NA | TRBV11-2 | TGTGCCAGCACCTTCGAGACAGGATACGAGCAGTACTTC | CASTFETGYEQYF
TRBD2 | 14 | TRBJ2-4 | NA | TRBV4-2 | TGTGCCAGCGGTACTAGCGGGAGGGAATGCATTCAGTACTTC | CASGTSGRECIQYF
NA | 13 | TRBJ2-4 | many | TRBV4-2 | TGTGCCAGCAGCCAAGATCTAGGTGGCATTCAGTACTTC | CASSQDLGGIQYF
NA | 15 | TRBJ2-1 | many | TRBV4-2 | TGTGCCAGCAGCCAAGATCGAGGAGACTACAATGAGCAGTTCTTC | CASSQDRGDYNEQFF
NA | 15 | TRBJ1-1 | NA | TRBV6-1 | TGTGCCAGGAGTCCCCGCGGCAGGGGGAACACTGAAGCTTTCTTT | CARSPRGRGNTEAFF
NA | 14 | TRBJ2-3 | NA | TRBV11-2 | TGTGCCACCAGCTTGCACGCGGGAACCGATACGCAGTATTTT | CATSLHAGTDTQYF
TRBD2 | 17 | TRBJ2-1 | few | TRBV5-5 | TGTGCCAGCACCCCCCCGGGAGGGGCCATATCCTACAATGAGCAGTTCTTC | CASTPPGGAISYNEQFF
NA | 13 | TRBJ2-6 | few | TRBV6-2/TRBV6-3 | TGTGCCAGCAGTCCTATCGAGGCCAACGTCCTGACTTTC | CASSPIEANVLTF
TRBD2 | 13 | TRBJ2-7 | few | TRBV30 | TGTGCCTGGAGTGCCCAAACTAGCGGGAACCCACACTTC | CAWSAQTSGNPHF
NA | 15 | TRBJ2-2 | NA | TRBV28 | TGTGCCAGCACTTTGCGGGGCGGTTACAGCGGGGAGCTGTTTTTT | CASTLRGGYSGELFF
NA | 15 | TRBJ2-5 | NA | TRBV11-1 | TGTGCCAGCAGCCCCTTCCACAGGTGGAAAGAGACCCAGTACTTC | CASSPFHRWKETQYF
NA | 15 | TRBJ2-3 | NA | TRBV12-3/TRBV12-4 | TGTGCCAGCAGTCGAGGGAACGGGGGAGTCACGGGGCCGTATTTT | CASSRGNGGVTGPYF